This paragraph covers one TCR beta chain sequence. The data were obtained in a study of T-cell reconstitution after alpha-beta-depleted transplantation in children. A TCRbeta library incorporating unique molecular identifiers was prepared. Each CDR3 protein is one row after TCRdb ran MiXCR on the PCR reads. Among almost 400,000 distinct CDR3 sequences listed, 20% were seen once. J gave up 5 bases and V 2 bases, and 6 bases lay outside the gene matches. Germline lookup yields CDR1 SGHRS and CDR2 YFSETQ. The CDR3 has 14 residues. The sequencing here drew on PBMCs from the stem cell graft donor, taken from the stem cell graft. The chain employs TRBV5-1 and TRBJ2-7; 8 nucleotides line up with TRBD1. The receptor's source is a human donor who donated a stem cell graft to a child with acute myeloid leukemia. The CDR3 here is CASSLADRVNEQYF. DNA for the CDR3: TGCGCCAGCAGCTTAGCGGACAGGGTCAACGAGCAGTACTTC.